This TCR beta chain emerged from a study of T cells after yellow fever vaccination. Whole-study results and caveats: Boosting was followed by the reappearance of most primary-vaccination clones (just under 98% CD4, more than 70% CD8).

5'RACE template switching added a universal primer site and UMIs to TCR cDNA. TCRdb called the 5' RACE reads again in MiXCR, with one record for every CDR3 protein. The sample contains roughly 260,000 distinct CDR3 sequences, around 13% of which appear only once. A remark on this clonotype: Its specificity is unknown.

The source was CD4+ T cells sorted from PBMCs, collected 45 days after the yellow fever booster vaccination. This clonotype originated in a man aged 25 to 40 who received the YFV17D yellow fever vaccine.

CDR3 DNA: TGCAGTGCTAGAGATCAGGCGGGGCTCCTCTTTGATACGCAGTATTTT. Amino acids: CSARDQAGLLFDTQYF. The chain is built from TRBV20-1 and TRBJ2-3, with D possibly TRBD2 on 6 matching bases. Between the trimmed V and J ends, which lost 0 bases and 6 bases, there was a span of 19 bases. The CDR3 spans 16 residues. Germline values: CDR1 DFQATT, CDR2 SNEGSKA (reference sequence).